This T cell receptor (beta chain) was sequenced for a study of glioma-infiltrating T cells. Broader study findings: CDR3 overlap between tissue and blood was very small. Tissue-blood divergence was below expectation in non-neoplastic patients, above in gliomas.

At least ten counts were recorded for this clonotype. Its cognate antigen is unknown. Germline V CDR1 and CDR2: MNHEY, SMNVEV (reference sequence). CDR3 size: 16 residues. V shed 3 bases, J shed 7 bases, and the junction held 10 bases outside the gene matches. Amplification of TCR alpha and beta CDR3 regions from RNA used iRepertoire nested multiplex PCR. Tissue mRNA or PBMC total RNA, roughly 100-400 ng, went into one-step reverse transcription and amplification. TCRdb redid the calling of the multiplex PCR reads with MiXCR, one entry per CDR3 protein. This sample has fewer than 110,000 distinct CDR3 sequences, with around 28% found just once.

Sequencing was carried out using glioma tissue, nonneoplastic brain tissue, or PBMCs (not recorded which). The origin of this receptor is a human donor with low-grade glioma or glioblastoma, undergoing nonglioma brain surgery, or in good health (not recorded which). The rearrangement links TRBV27 to TRBJ2-5; 11 nucleotides match TRBD2. The CDR3 sequence is CASSFFTSGGPSTQYF. CDR3 in DNA: TGTGCCAGCAGTTTCTTTACTAGCGGGGGCCCGTCGACCCAGTACTTC.